These 24 T cell receptor beta chains originate from one sample sequenced in a study of shared clonotypes between healthy human individuals. Data came from immunoSEQ multiplex PCR; TCRdb stores just in-frame clones and leaves some out. This table holds under 600,000 clones, roughly four fifths found once. The sample comprised PBMCs. The receptors were sampled from a woman aged 40 to 55 in good health. Some clones in this sample may be carry-over from other donors' samples.

The chain couples TRBV30 to TRBJ2-5; tentative D call: TRBD2 (6 bases). Germline values: CDR1 GTSNPN, CDR2 SVGIG (reference sequence). This CDR3 is 13 amino acids long. V lost 5 bases to trimming and J lost 5 bases, with 15 bases between them. The chain's CDR3 is CAWDAGPGETQYF. The CDR3 nucleotides are TGTGCCTGGGATGCGGGACCGGGTGAGACCCAGTACTTC.

About this clone: This probably arose from a read error, given a far larger clone one base away. Within the sample, other DNA sequences also encode this same CDR3. This chain connects TRBV30 to TRBJ2-5; 8 nucleotides line up with TRBD2. The V gene's germline CDR1 is GTSNPN and CDR2 SVGIG (reference sequence). The CDR3 has 12 amino acids. The CDR3 DNA reads TGTGCCTGGAGCCCCGGGGGGGAGACCCAATACTTC. Its translation: CAWSPGGETQYF.

CDR3 nucleotides: TGTGCCAGCAGCTCAGGACAGCAGCCCCAGCATTTT. This encodes CASSSGQQPQHF. V is TRBV7-9 and J is TRBJ1-5; D perhaps matches TRBD1 (6 bases). Trimming cost V 4 bases and J 7 bases, with 8 bases left between them. CDR1 and CDR2 (germline): SEHNR, FQNEAQ (reference sequence). The CDR3 is 12 residues long.

This clone was picked up a small number of times. V is TRBV28 and J is TRBJ2-1, with 9 bases that match TRBD2. V was pared by 5 bases and J by 2 bases, with 4 bases of the junction left unmatched. Germline V lookup: CDR1 MDHEN, CDR2 SYDVKM. The CDR3 covers 15 residues. Written as DNA, the CDR3 is TGTGCCAGCAGTATAGCGGGAGAACCCTACAATGAGCAGTTCTTC. Translation: CASSIAGEPYNEQFF.

CDR3 loop: CASSLEGLATQYF. CDR3 nucleotides: TGTGCCAGCAGCTTAGAAGGGCTAGCGACCCAGTACTTC. The chain joins TRBV7-9 to TRBJ2-5; weak D call: TRBD2 (5 bases). CDR1 and CDR2 (germline): SEHNR, FQNEAQ (reference sequence). The CDR3 is 13 residues long. V was clipped by 1 base and J by 7 bases, with 10 bases between them.

The chain combines TRBV15 with TRBJ1-5; D unresolved. Germline CDR1 reads LNHNV; CDR2 reads YYDKDF (reference sequence). With 6 bases removed from V and 7 bases from J, the gap between germline ends came to 13 bases. There are 13 residues in the CDR3. CDR3 protein: CATRQASGQPQHF. CDR3 nucleotide sequence: TGTGCCACCAGGCAGGCTTCGGGCCAGCCCCAGCATTTT. Complete variable domain (other parts from reference TRBV15 and TRBJ1-5): DAMVIQNPRYQVTQFGKPVTLSCSQTLNHNVMYWYQQKSSQAPKLLFHYYDKDFNNEADTPDNFQSRRPNTSFCFLDIRSPGLGDTAMYLCATRQASGQPQHFGDGTRLSIL.

This clone occurred a few times. This chain links TRBV5-1 with TRBJ1-2; unclear D gene. V was pared by 0 bases and J by 7 bases, with 16 bases between. The CDR3 runs to 15 residues. CDR1 and CDR2 from the germline V gene are SGHRS and YFSETQ. The CDR3 is CASSLVAGVHFGYTF. As DNA, the CDR3 is TGCGCCAGCAGCTTGGTGGCCGGCGTGCATTTTGGCTACACCTTC.

On this clone: A junction end diverges from the germline sequence, so it may reflect a read error. The genes are TRBV7-7 and TRBJ2-1; 10 bases agree with TRBD2. The CDR3 consists of 15 residues. Germline V gene lookup returns CDR1 SSHAT and CDR2 FNYEAQ (reference sequence). The CDR3 DNA follows: TGTGCTAGCAGCCTAGGACTAGCGGTATACAATGAGCAGTTCTTC. This translates into CASSLGLAVYNEQFF.

The chain joins TRBV7-8 to TRBJ1-2; 7 bases align to TRBD1. The junction had 10 bases not matched to a gene; V was cut back by 4 bases and J by 5 bases. The length of the CDR3 is 15 residues. From germline, CDR1 is SGHVS and CDR2 FQNEAQ. CDR3 bases: TGTGCCAGCAGCTATAGACAGGGTGGGGAATATGGCTACACCTTC. Residues: CASSYRQGGEYGYTF.

Here the CDR3 reads CASSQDRTETQYF. The CDR3 DNA reads as TGCGCCAGCAGCCAAGACCGGACGGAGACCCAGTACTTC. The chain employs TRBV4-3 and TRBJ2-5; D remains ambiguous. CDR3 length: 13 amino acids. V shed 0 bases and J shed 5 bases, with 7 bases lying between them. Germline V gene data show CDR1 as LGHNA and CDR2 as YSLEER.

The chain uses TRBV7-2 and TRBJ2-1, with D perhaps TRBD2 (6 bases). The CDR3 is made up of 14 amino acids. V was clipped by 4 bases and J by 2 bases, with 9 bases between them. From germline, CDR1 is SGHTA and CDR2 FQGNSA. The CDR3 protein is CASSWGLTYNEQFF. The CDR3 coding sequence is TGTGCCAGCAGCTGGGGACTTACCTACAATGAGCAGTTCTTC.

The chain has TRBV7-2 and TRBJ2-2, with D hard to call. V was trimmed by 3 bases and J by 7 bases, leaving 9 bases between them. Germline V lookup: CDR1 SGHTA, CDR2 FQGNSA. This CDR3 contains 13 residues. CDR3 amino acids: CASSLGSLGELFF. In nucleotides, the CDR3 is TGTGCCAGCAGCTTGGGATCTCTCGGGGAGCTGTTTTTT.

With regard to this clone: This probably arose from a read error, given a far larger clone one base away. In the same sample, other DNA sequences code for this CDR3. The rearrangement joins TRBV30 to TRBJ2-7; 10 bases fit TRBD2. The CDR3 spans 14 residues. V was clipped by 0 bases and J by 2 bases; unmatched bases: 1. Germline V CDR1 and CDR2: GTSNPN, SVGIG (reference sequence). In nucleotides, the CDR3 is TGTGCCTGGAGTGTACTAGCGGGGCCCTACGAGCAGTACTTC. It specifies CAWSVLAGPYEQYF.

This chain joins TRBV6-1 and TRBJ1-1; weak D call: TRBD1 (5 bases). V lost 5 bases to trimming and J lost 1 base, with 14 bases between them. Per germline, CDR1 MNHNS and CDR2 SASEGT. The CDR3 runs 15 residues. The CDR3 DNA reads as TGTGCCAGCAGTATTGGGACGGGTTCGAACACTGAAGCTTTCTTT. Translated, it gives CASSIGTGSNTEAFF.

The chain links TRBV15 to TRBJ1-2; D uncertain. The length of the CDR3 is 15 residues. V was shortened by 0 bases and J by 6 bases, with 14 bases between the two germline ends. Germline lookup yields CDR1 LNHNV and CDR2 YYDKDF (reference sequence). The CDR3 reads CATSRDGQVGDGYTF. CDR3 DNA: TGTGCCACCAGCAGAGATGGGCAGGTCGGCGATGGCTACACCTTC.

The CDR3: CASSLRVVFRDRGNYGYTF. Written as DNA, the CDR3 is TGTGCCAGCAGCTTAAGGGTCGTATTTCGGGACAGGGGGAACTATGGCTACACCTTC. The chain uses TRBV7-8 and TRBJ1-2, with TRBD1 identical over 11 bases. V gave up 2 bases and J gave up 2 bases; unmatched junction bases: 13. Germline CDR1 SGHVS, CDR2 FQNEAQ. The CDR3 runs to 19 residues.

The chain uses TRBV2 and TRBJ1-2; unclear D gene. CDR1 is SNHLY, CDR2 FYNNEI, per germline. CDR3 length equals 14 residues. V was clipped by 10 bases and J by 7 bases, with 22 bases between them. CDR3 in amino acids: CATKWRELGSGYTF. Written as DNA, the CDR3 is TGTGCCACCAAGTGGAGGGAACTAGGGAGTGGCTACACCTTC.

V usage is TRBV19 and J usage is TRBJ1-5; 8 positions match TRBD1. The CDR3 contains 14 residues. CDR1 LNHDA and CDR2 SQIVND come from the germline V gene (reference sequence). The J segment lost 6 bases and the V segment lost 3 bases, leaving 4 bases of the junction unmatched. The CDR3 DNA is TGTGCCAGTAGTATCTCAGGGGGCGGTCAGCCCCAGCATTTT. Protein: CASSISGGGQPQHF.

Notes on this clone: Other DNA sequences in this specimen translate into the identical CDR3. The chain links TRBV9 to TRBJ2-1, with 10 bases aligning to TRBD2. The germline V gene encodes CDR1 SGDLS and CDR2 YYNGEE. The CDR3 runs to 16 residues. The J segment lost 4 bases and the V segment lost 0 bases, leaving 4 bases of the junction unmatched. CDR3: CASSVGVAGGYNEQFF. CDR3 nucleotides: TGTGCCAGCAGCGTAGGGGTAGCGGGAGGATACAATGAGCAGTTCTTC.

This sequence joins TRBV19 and TRBJ1-1; 8 nucleotides line up with TRBD1. CDR1 is LNHDA and CDR2 is SQIVND in the germline V gene (reference sequence). The CDR3 contains 17 residues. With 4 bases clipped from V and 3 bases from J, the junction kept 13 bases outside the gene matches. The CDR3 DNA is TGTGCCAGTAGTAAAATCCCAGACAGGGGCCCGGACACTGAAGCTTTCTTT. This translates into CASSKIPDRGPDTEAFF.

The chain recombines TRBV20-1 with TRBJ2-5; D remains ambiguous. Between the trimmed V and J ends, which lost 7 bases and 0 bases, there was a span of 6 bases. This CDR3 has 11 residues. Germline V gives CDR1 DFQATT, CDR2 SNEGSKA (reference sequence). The chain's CDR3 is CSVVNQETQYF. For the CDR3, the DNA is TGCAGTGTGGTAAACCAAGAGACCCAGTACTTC.

The rearrangement uses TRBV9 and TRBJ2-1; tentatively, D is TRBD2 (5 bases). V was clipped by 1 base and J by 7 bases, with 15 bases between them. CDR1 is SGDLS, CDR2 YYNGEE, per germline. This CDR3 contains 15 residues. CDR3 loop: CASSVQAAARNEQFF. The CDR3 DNA is TGTGCCAGCAGCGTACAAGCGGCCGCAAGGAATGAGCAGTTCTTC.

With respect to this clone: The sample carries other DNA sequences with the same CDR3. The CDR3 loop is CASSLGYQPQHF. For the CDR3, the DNA is TGTGCCAGCAGTTTAGGGTATCAGCCCCAGCATTTT. The chain recombines TRBV28 with TRBJ1-5; D call uncertain. The V gene's germline CDR1 is MDHEN and CDR2 SYDVKM. The CDR3 length is 12 residues. The V end lost 2 bases, the J end lost 5 bases, and 4 bases lay between the germline ends.

In regard to this clone: The same CDR3 also results from other DNA sequences found in this sample. The genes are TRBV7-3 and TRBJ2-1; D is unclear. CDR3 size: 13 residues. V shed 5 bases and J shed 9 bases, with 14 bases lying between them. CDR1 is SGHTA, CDR2 FQGTGA, per germline. The chain's CDR3 is CASSPRTLGEQFF. The CDR3 DNA reads as TGTGCCAGCAGCCCACGGACCCTGGGTGAGCAGTTCTTC. The whole variable domain, remainder taken from reference TRBV7-3 and TRBJ2-1, is GAGVSQTPSNKVTEKGKYVELRCDPISGHTALYWYRQSLGQGPEFLIYFQGTGAADDSGLPNDRFFAVRPEGSVSTLKIQRTERGDSAVYLCASSPRTLGEQFFGPGTRLTVL.